Listed here are 26 T cell receptor beta chains from one sample, sequenced in a study of cytomegalovirus exposure and HLA in healthy donors. This PCR relied on a set of 60 Vbeta primers and 13 Jbeta primers. Generated by immunoSEQ multiplex PCR, the TCRdb table keeps only in-frame clones and is missing some. The sample records about 200,000 clones, roughly four fifths being singletons. Sequenced sample: PBMCs. These receptors all come from a girl under 18 in good health and CMV-seronegative.

This chain links TRBV5-1 with TRBJ2-5; D is possibly TRBD1 (6 bases). V lost 2 bases and J 5 bases, leaving 10 bases between the germline ends. CDR3 length: 13 residues. From germline, CDR1 is SGHRS and CDR2 YFSETQ. This chain's CDR3 is CASSLRDTETQYF. CDR3 nucleotides: TGCGCCAGCAGCTTACGGGACACCGAGACCCAGTACTTC.

This clone was detected a few times. The rearrangement links TRBV5-1 to TRBJ2-7; TRBD1 might be the D (7 bases). This CDR3 has 14 residues. The germline V gene encodes CDR1 SGHRS and CDR2 YFSETQ. The V gene lost 2 bases and the J gene lost 4 bases, with 13 bases spanning the gap. The CDR3 nucleotides are TGCGCCAGCAGCTTAAAGGGGGCGGGATACGAGCAGTACTTC. Translating gives CASSLKGAGYEQYF. Filled out from reference TRBV5-1 and TRBJ2-7, the complete variable domain reads KAGVTQTPRYLIKTRGQQVTLSCSPISGHRSVSWYQQTPGQGLQFLFEYFSETQRNKGNFPGRFSGRQFSNSRSEMNVSTLELGDSALYLCASSLKGAGYEQYFGPGTRLTVT.

The chain is built from TRBV5-6 and TRBJ2-1; TRBD1 matches 7 bases. The junction had 12 bases not matched to a gene; V was cut back by 0 bases and J by 3 bases. This CDR3 contains 18 residues. Germline values: CDR1 SGHDT, CDR2 YYEEEE. CDR3 region: CASSLEVLRDSLYNEQFF. Here the CDR3 DNA reads TGTGCCAGCAGCTTGGAAGTATTAAGGGACAGTCTCTACAATGAGCAGTTCTTC.

The rearrangement links TRBV28 to TRBJ1-2; D may be TRBD1 (6 bases). Trimming removed 3 bases at V and 5 bases at J, with 13 bases between. The CDR3 consists of 14 residues. Germline loops: CDR1 MDHEN, CDR2 SYDVKM. The CDR3 spells CASSLLQGSYGYTF. For the CDR3, the DNA is TGTGCCAGCAGTTTGTTACAGGGTTCTTATGGCTACACCTTC.

The V call is TRBV7-8, the J call TRBJ2-7, with D maybe TRBD1 (5 bases). The CDR3 contains 12 residues. The V and J ends lost 1 base and 7 bases respectively, with 8 bases between them. Germline V gene data show CDR1 as SGHVS and CDR2 as FQNEAQ. CDR3 in DNA: TGTGCCAGCAGCTTAGTGGCAGGGGAGCAGTACTTC. Amino acid sequence: CASSLVAGEQYF.

The table lists this clone with a few counts. The chain joins TRBV4-2 to TRBJ1-6, with 8 positions matching TRBD1. Losses at the gene ends were 4 bases for V and 7 bases for J; bases not matched to a gene: 12. Germline V CDR1 and CDR2: LGHNA, YNFKEQ. The CDR3 totals 17 residues. In DNA, the CDR3 is TGTGCCAGCAGCCCAGGGGATGGGGACAGGCAAAATTCACCCCTCCACTTT. Translated: CASSPGDGDRQNSPLHF.

The chain recombines TRBV2 with TRBJ1-1, with a weak D call TRBD1 (5 bases). The CDR3 has 15 residues. Germline-derived CDR1 and CDR2 are SNHLY and FYNNEI. CDR3 bases: TGTGCTTTACGGGGCCTCGGGGGTGGTCAGGTTGAAGCTTTCTTT. Translated: CALRGLGGGQVEAFF.

The CDR3 nucleotides are TGTGCCAGCTCACCAACGTTAGGAGCGGGTGCAGATACGCAGTATTTT. This gives the protein CASSPTLGAGADTQYF. V and J are TRBV18 and TRBJ2-3; D might be TRBD2 (6 bases). This CDR3 is 16 amino acids long. Per germline, CDR1 KGHSH and CDR2 LQKENI. V lost 2 bases to trimming and J lost 4 bases, with 16 bases between them.

V usage is TRBV2 and J usage is TRBJ2-5, with 10 bases identical to TRBD2. Trimming at V came to 4 bases and at J to 4 bases, leaving 6 bases not matched to a gene. The CDR3 totals 15 residues. Per the germline V gene, CDR1 is SNHLY and CDR2 is FYNNEI. CDR3 nucleotide sequence: TGTGCCAGCAGTGGGAGCGGGAGGGCCTTAGAGACCCAGTACTTC. Residues: CASSGSGRALETQYF.

The V call is TRBV19, the J call TRBJ1-5; possibly TRBD1 for D (5 bases). The CDR3 has 14 residues. The V end lost 3 bases, the J end lost 3 bases, and 9 bases lay between the germline ends. From germline, CDR1 is LNHDA and CDR2 SQIVND (reference sequence). CDR3 in DNA: TGTGCCAGTAGTATCAGCAGGGTCAATCAGCCCCAGCATTTT. Translating gives CASSISRVNQPQHF.

About this clone: The junction does not match germline at one end; this may be a read error. The V gene is TRBV27, the J gene TRBJ2-5; 10 positions match TRBD1. This CDR3 is 19 amino acids long. Germline V gene data show CDR1 as MNHEY and CDR2 as SMNVEV (reference sequence). The CDR3 DNA is TGTGCCAGCAGTCTCATTACTCCCTCACCGGGACAGGGGATTCGGGCCCAATACTTC. Translated: CASSLITPSPGQGIRAQYF.

This clone was counted between two and nine times. The rearrangement joins TRBV6-6 to TRBJ1-2; D is undetermined. There are 14 residues in the CDR3. Germline CDR1 is MNHNY and CDR2 is SVGAGI (reference sequence). Trimming cost V 11 bases and J 0 bases, with 16 bases left between them. The CDR3 sequence: CAGQDLKANYGYTF. In nucleotides, the CDR3 is TGTGCCGGCCAAGACTTGAAGGCTAACTATGGCTACACCTTC.

The V call is TRBV10-3, the J call TRBJ2-3; TRBD2 aligns across 10 bases. This CDR3 is 17 amino acids long. Germline trimming cut 3 bases from V and 4 bases from J; bases unmatched to any gene: 10. CDR1 and CDR2 from the germline V gene are ENHRY and SYGVKD. In nucleotides, the CDR3 is TGTGCCATCAGTGATTTGGCTAGCGGGAGAGATTCAGATACGCAGTATTTT. Translating gives CAISDLASGRDSDTQYF.

The count of this clone is one. The chain links TRBV29-1 to TRBJ2-3; the D is unclear. The V end was cut by 5 bases, the J end by 4 bases, with 13 bases between. Looked up from germline, CDR1 is SQVTM and CDR2 is ANQGSEA. The CDR3 extends over 13 amino acids. Here the CDR3 DNA reads TGCAGCGTTCCGGCGGCGCTCGCAGATACGCAGTATTTT. Protein sequence: CSVPAALADTQYF.

The J gene is TRBJ2-7, the V gene TRBV16; 7 positions agree with TRBD1. CDR1 is KGHSY and CDR2 is FQNENV in the germline V gene. This CDR3 contains 14 residues. J lost 0 bases, V lost 1 base, and 0 bases had no gene match. This CDR3 is CASSQWTGSYEQYF. As DNA, the CDR3 is TGTGCCAGCAGCCAATGGACAGGCTCCTACGAGCAGTACTTC.

The chain uses TRBV28 and TRBJ1-4; D perhaps matches TRBD1 (5 bases). Trimming left V 2 bases short and J 4 bases short, with 23 bases between. CDR3 length: 19 amino acids. Germline V gene sequence: CDR1 MDHEN, CDR2 SYDVKM. CDR3 region: CASSLPTRSRGAYNEKLFF. The DNA of the CDR3 is TGTGCCAGCAGTTTACCTACCCGCTCACGCGGGGCCTATAATGAAAAACTGTTTTTT. The complete variable domain, with remaining parts taken from reference TRBV28 and TRBJ1-4, reads DVKVTQSSRYLVKRTGEKVFLECVQDMDHENMFWYRQDPGLGLRLIYFSYDVKMKEKGDIPEGYSVSREKKERFSLILESASTNQTSMYLCASSLPTRSRGAYNEKLFFGSGTQLSVL.

In its sample, this clone was seen once. The chain couples TRBV6-4 to TRBJ2-1, with 9 bases identical to TRBD2. Germline trimming cut 8 bases from V and 7 bases from J; bases unmatched to any gene: 6. CDR3 length equals 13 residues. Germline assignment: CDR1 MRHNA and CDR2 SNTAGT. CDR3 amino acids: CASAGTSQNEQFF. The CDR3 DNA sequence: TGTGCCAGCGCCGGGACTAGCCAGAATGAGCAGTTCTTC.

J is TRBJ1-2 and V is TRBV7-9; 8 bases are shared with TRBD1. The CDR3 loop spans 15 amino acids. The junction had 13 bases not matched to a gene; V was cut back by 5 bases and J by 8 bases. CDR1 and CDR2 (germline): SEHNR, FQNEAQ (reference sequence). This CDR3 is CASSRTGQAAGGYTF. CDR3 DNA sequence: TGTGCCAGCAGCCGCACGGGACAGGCCGCTGGGGGCTACACCTTC.

This sequence joins TRBV9 and TRBJ2-6; weak D call: TRBD2 (5 bases). CDR3 length equals 15 residues. Trimming took off 3 bases at V and 0 bases at J, with 7 bases between the two ends. Germline V CDR1 and CDR2: SGDLS, YYNGEE. CDR3 protein: CASSGGISGANVLTF. The CDR3 region has the DNA TGTGCCAGCAGCGGAGGGATCTCTGGGGCCAACGTCCTGACTTTC.

The V and J genes are TRBV11-1 and TRBJ2-7, with 11 bases identical to TRBD1. J lost 5 bases, V lost 5 bases, and 11 bases had no gene match. Germline V gene sequence: CDR1 SGHAT, CDR2 FQDESV (reference sequence). The CDR3 is 16 residues long. For the CDR3, the DNA is TGTGCCAGCAGCGTTCGCCGGGACAGGGGGTTCCACGAGCAGTACTTC. It codes for CASSVRRDRGFHEQYF.

The chain uses TRBV5-1 and TRBJ1-5, with D unclear. V lost 1 base and J lost 6, with 20 bases in between. Germline V gene sequence: CDR1 SGHRS, CDR2 YFSETQ. This CDR3 comprises 17 residues. The CDR3 reads CASSLSVLDHTGQPQHF. The DNA for the CDR3 is TGCGCCAGCAGCTTGAGCGTCTTAGACCACACGGGTCAGCCCCAGCATTTT.

The chain combines TRBV29-1 with TRBJ2-1; TRBD2 aligns across 12 bases. The CDR3 has 17 amino acids. Germline CDR1 reads SQVTM; CDR2 reads ANQGSEA. V was pared by 4 bases and J by 0 bases, with 7 bases of the junction left unmatched. The DNA for the CDR3 is TGCAGCGTTGTTCTTACTAGCGGGGGGTCCTCCTACAATGAGCAGTTCTTC. Translation: CSVVLTSGGSSYNEQFF.

The rearrangement joins TRBV4-3 to TRBJ2-5; 12 bases align to TRBD2. The J call could be wrong; TRBJ2-7 is a better fit for the DNA end. This CDR3 spans 16 amino acids. Germline V CDR1 and CDR2: LGHNA, YSLEER. CDR3 coding DNA: TGCGCCAGCAGCCAACATCCTACTAGCGGGGGGAACGAGCAGTACTTC. Protein sequence: CASSQHPTSGGNEQYF.

This clone showed up just a few times. Here the CDR3 reads CASSLGQGAYGYTF. The CDR3 DNA reads TGCGCCAGCAGCCTGGGACAGGGGGCCTATGGCTACACCTTC. The V call is TRBV5-1, the J call TRBJ1-2, with TRBD1 identical over 12 bases. The CDR3 has 14 amino acids. Looked up from germline, CDR1 is SGHRS and CDR2 is YFSETQ. With 4 bases clipped from V and 4 bases from J, the junction kept 2 bases outside the gene matches.

V is TRBV15 and J is TRBJ2-5, with 8 nucleotides matching TRBD1. With the DNA end fitting TRBJ2-7 better, the J assignment may be wrong. The CDR3 runs to 14 residues. The V gene's germline CDR1 is LNHNV and CDR2 YYDKDF (reference sequence). The CDR3 DNA sequence: TGTGCCACCAGCAAAGACAGGGGACCCTACGAGCAGTACTTC. Residues: CATSKDRGPYEQYF.

J is TRBJ1-2 and V is TRBV6-5; 7 bases line up with TRBD1. Germline loops: CDR1 MNHEY, CDR2 SVGAGI. The CDR3 runs to 15 residues. V gave up 2 bases and J gave up 2 bases; unmatched junction bases: 5. The CDR3 is CASSYGRGTNYGYTF. In DNA form, the CDR3 reads TGTGCCAGCAGTTACGGCAGGGGGACGAACTATGGCTACACCTTC.